This entry describes one T cell receptor (beta chain). Together with a sample-barcoded 5' primer, a J-beta primer mix was included in a second PCR lasting roughly 6 to 12 cycles. Unique molecular identifiers of 12 random nucleotides labeled each cDNA. TCRdb processed the 5' RACE reads anew with MiXCR; each CDR3 protein has one entry. This sample has 1,800,000 or so distinct CDR3 sequences, with roughly two fifths found just once. The sample originates from a study of blood T cells in healthy people across ages. Study in general: About one barcoded beta molecule per two T cells came from capture by template switching.

Germline V gene sequence: CDR1 LGHNA, CDR2 YSLEER. V lost 0 bases and J 3 bases, leaving 14 bases between the germline ends. The CDR3 is made up of 16 amino acids. The clonotype comes from a human donor in good health. The specimen sequenced was blood. This chain uses TRBV4-3 with TRBJ2-5; unclear D gene. In nucleotides, the CDR3 is TGCGCCAGCAGCCAAGATGGGGTGGGTATAGAAGAGACCCAGTACTTC. This gives the protein CASSQDGVGIEETQYF.